The 21 T cell receptor beta chains below come from one sample, sequenced in a study of response to subunit inactivated influenza vaccine. TCRdb fed the RT-PCR reads into MiXCR, producing one record per CDR3 protein. The data show hundreds of thousands of distinct CDR3 sequences, with 15% to 20% seen just once and 3% held by the top ten. Sequenced here: CD4+ T cells sorted from PBMCs, sampled roughly 24 months after vaccination. These receptors were collected from a man between 50 and 69 years old who received an inactivated influenza vaccine.

The rearrangement uses TRBV7-2 and TRBJ2-5, with D unresolved. Germline lookup yields CDR1 SGHTA and CDR2 FQGNSA. Trimming stripped 5 bases from V and 4 bases from J, with 11 bases between. This CDR3 spans 13 amino acids. CDR3 nucleotides: TGTGCCAGCAGCCTAACCGCGGCAGAGACCCAGTACTTC. Translated, it gives CASSLTAAETQYF.

A few counts support this clonotype. The chain recombines TRBV6-1 with TRBJ2-2; D possibly corresponds to TRBD1 (6 bases). CDR1 MNHNS and CDR2 SASEGT come from the germline V gene. V lost 5 bases and J 5 bases, leaving 12 bases between the germline ends. The CDR3 is made up of 14 amino acids. CDR3 in amino acids: CASSRPGTTGELFF. CDR3 coding DNA: TGTGCCAGCAGTCGCCCCGGGACAACCGGGGAGCTGTTTTTT.

This clonotype was seen a few times. The V call is TRBV12-3 or TRBV12-4, the J call TRBJ1-1; possibly TRBD1 for D (6 bases). V was pared by 6 bases and J by 4 bases, with 12 bases between. This CDR3 is 13 amino acids long. The CDR3, as DNA: TGTGCCAGCAGGCAACAACAGGGCACTGAAGCTTTCTTT. Encoded protein: CASRQQQGTEAFF.

This clonotype appeared a few times. For the CDR3, the DNA is TGTGCCAGCAGCTTAACTAGCGGGCGTATCCTGGGGGCCAACGTCCTGACTTTC. It is translated as CASSLTSGRILGANVLTF. The genes are TRBV11-2 and TRBJ2-6, with TRBD2 identical over 9 bases. The CDR3 spans 18 residues. From germline, CDR1 is SGHAT and CDR2 FQNNGV. Losses at the gene ends were 2 bases for V and 4 bases for J; bases not matched to a gene: 9.

This clonotype was detected many times. Germline is not matched at one junction end, which may reflect a read error. V gene TRBV2 combines with J gene TRBJ1-5; D gene unclear. This CDR3 has 15 residues. Germline V CDR1 and CDR2: SNHLY, FYNNEI. The chain's CDR3 is CASSEGSGIRQPQHF. For the CDR3, the DNA is TGTGCCAGCAGCGAAGGGAGTGGGATACGTCAGCCCCAGCATTTT.

This clonotype was seen ten or more times. One junction end disagrees with the germline gene, perhaps due to a read error. The chain carries TRBV19 and TRBJ2-7; TRBD1 matches at 12 bases. Per the germline V gene, CDR1 is LNHDA and CDR2 is SQIVND (reference sequence). The CDR3 loop spans 14 amino acids. Here the CDR3 reads CASSISGQGAQLHF. The CDR3 nucleotides are TGTGCCAGTAGTATTTCGGGACAGGGGGCCCAGTTGCACTTC.

This chain connects TRBV18 to TRBJ2-2; TRBD1 matches at 8 bases. Germline CDR1 is KGHSH and CDR2 is LQKENI. The CDR3 consists of 15 residues. V was clipped by 6 bases and J by 0 bases; unmatched bases: 3. In nucleotides, the CDR3 is TGTGCCAGCTCTCAACAGGGGGCGAACACCGGGGAGCTGTTTTTT. Translated: CASSQQGANTGELFF.

V is TRBV4-2 and J is TRBJ2-7; 9 nucleotides match TRBD1. The V segment lost 3 bases and the J segment 3 bases; nucleotides outside the gene matches: 6. The length of the CDR3 is 15 residues. The germline V gene has CDR1 LGHNA and CDR2 YNFKEQ. This CDR3 is CASSQGQGPYYEQYF. CDR3 sequence (DNA): TGTGCCAGCAGCCAGGGACAGGGCCCCTACTACGAGCAGTACTTC.

This clonotype has just a few counts. The genes are TRBV11-2 and TRBJ1-2, with no clear D. Trimming stripped 5 bases from V and 5 bases from J, with 21 bases between. CDR3 size: 16 residues. Germline V CDR1 and CDR2: SGHAT, FQNNGV. CDR3 loop: CASSTPLGRGGYGYTF. CDR3 bases: TGTGCCAGCAGCACCCCCTTGGGCCGCGGAGGTTATGGCTACACCTTC. The full variable domain, with the rest looked up from reference TRBV11-2 and TRBJ1-2, is EAGVAQSPRYKIIEKRQSVAFWCNPISGHATLYWYQQILGQGPKLLIQFQNNGVVDDSQLPKDRFSAERLKGVDSTLKIQPAKLEDSAVYLCASSTPLGRGGYGYTFGSGTRLTVV.

This clonotype occurred a few times. This chain joins TRBV4-2 and TRBJ1-5; 7 positions agree with TRBD1. Losses at the gene ends were 0 bases for V and 0 bases for J; bases not matched to a gene: 11. This CDR3 has 19 residues. Germline lookup yields CDR1 LGHNA and CDR2 YNFKEQ. CDR3 amino acids: CASSQDLTGTLYSNQPQHF. For the CDR3, the DNA is TGTGCCAGCAGCCAAGATCTGACAGGGACGCTGTATAGCAATCAGCCCCAGCATTTT.

This clonotype has more than one count but fewer than ten. The V and J genes are TRBV20-1 and TRBJ2-5; D tentatively reads TRBD1 or TRBD2 (5 bases each). The CDR3 has 14 residues. Looked up from germline, CDR1 is DFQATT and CDR2 is SNEGSKA (reference sequence). Trimming removed 6 bases at V and 2 bases at J, with 16 bases between. The CDR3 nucleotides read TGCAGTGCAGACCTTTTGGGGACGCAAGAGACCCAGTACTTC. This translates into CSADLLGTQETQYF.

This clonotype has a handful of counts. The chain carries TRBV20-1 and TRBJ2-7, with 7 bases aligning to TRBD1. Per the germline V gene, CDR1 is DFQATT and CDR2 is SNEGSKA (reference sequence). The trim removed 5 bases at V and 2 bases at J, leaving 9 bases unmatched. The CDR3 contains 14 residues. Here the CDR3 reads CSAEDRVGPYEQYF. CDR3 sequence (DNA): TGCAGTGCTGAAGACAGGGTTGGCCCCTACGAGCAGTACTTC.

The chain joins TRBV21-1 to TRBJ2-5; the tabulated D call, TRBD2, remains unverified against the DNA. TRBV21-1 is a documented pseudogene. The CDR3 length is 17 residues. CDR3 in amino acids: CASSKDSRTKYQETQYF. Written as DNA, the CDR3 is TGTGCCAGCAGCAAAGATTCGAGGACTAAGTACCAAGAGACCCAGTACTTC.

CDR3: CASSRDRVGSYEQYF. The CDR3 region has the DNA TGTGCCAGCAGTCGGGACAGGGTTGGTTCCTACGAGCAGTACTTC. V is TRBV6-2 or TRBV6-3 and J is TRBJ2-7, with TRBD1 identical over 9 bases. CDR1 is MNHEY and CDR2 is SVGEGT in the germline V gene. Germline trimming cut 5 bases from V and 1 base from J; bases unmatched to any gene: 6. The CDR3 runs 15 residues.

The chain couples TRBV12-3 or TRBV12-4 to TRBJ2-7; D may be TRBD1 (6 bases). CDR3 size: 13 residues. V was shortened by 7 bases and J by 3 bases, with 13 bases between the two germline ends. The CDR3 reads CASTPTGNYEQYF. The CDR3 DNA reads as TGTGCCAGCACCCCGACAGGAAACTACGAGCAGTACTTC.

The CDR3 DNA is TGTGCCAGCAGTTTAGGGCTTACAATGATGCAGTTCTTC. Translating gives CASSLGLTMMQFF. The rearrangement uses TRBV28 and TRBJ2-1; D remains ambiguous. Trimming took 2 bases from V and 12 from J, leaving 14 bases between them. Looked up from germline, CDR1 is MDHEN and CDR2 is SYDVKM. The CDR3 runs to 13 residues.

This clonotype was seen more than once but under ten times. The genes are TRBV21-1 and TRBJ1-1; the DNA was not used to check the table's D call, TRBD1. TRBV21-1 is classified as a pseudogene. The CDR3 loop spans 16 amino acids. CDR3 coding DNA: TGTGCCAACACCCCGGACAGGGGAATTGGGAACACTGAAGCTTTCTTT. Its translation: CANTPDRGIGNTEAFF.

The chain couples TRBV5-1 to TRBJ2-1, with 8 bases fitting TRBD2. CDR1 and CDR2 (germline): SGHRS, YFSETQ. J lost 3 bases, V lost 3 bases, and 11 bases had no gene match. This CDR3 contains 17 residues. The CDR3 region has the DNA TGCGCCAGCAGCTCGGAGGGCGGGACTAGTTACTACAATGAGCAGTTCTTC. Encoded protein: CASSSEGGTSYYNEQFF.

This clonotype was seen at least ten times. The V gene is TRBV6-1, the J gene TRBJ2-1; 16 bases agree with TRBD2. CDR1 is MNHNS and CDR2 is SASEGT in the germline V gene. The CDR3 has 16 residues. V lost 6 bases, J lost 1 base, and 0 bases stayed unmatched. The CDR3 region has the DNA TGTGCCAGCAGGGGACTAGCGGGAGGGTCCTACAATGAGCAGTTCTTC. This translates into CASRGLAGGSYNEQFF.

This clonotype was detected many times. This chain links TRBV15 with TRBJ1-4; D is perhaps TRBD1 (5 bases). Germline V gene data show CDR1 as LNHNV and CDR2 as YYDKDF (reference sequence). The CDR3 is made up of 14 amino acids. Deletions cut 2 bases from V and 5 bases from J, with 9 bases between. CDR3 coding DNA: TGTGCCACCAGCAGATCGGGGCAGAATGAAAAACTGTTTTTT. It encodes CATSRSGQNEKLFF.

This rearrangement joins TRBV20-1 to TRBJ2-3; the D is unclear. This CDR3 comprises 16 residues. Trimming pared 0 bases from V and 2 bases from J, leaving 15 bases between. The germline V gene has CDR1 DFQATT and CDR2 SNEGSKA (reference sequence). The CDR3 bases are TGCAGTGCTAGAGATCGACTCAGGTCAAACACAGATACGCAGTATTTT. The encoded protein is CSARDRLRSNTDTQYF.